Described below is a single TCR beta chain sequence and its context. Its recognized antigen is unknown. No base quality values were provided; no much bigger clone lies one nucleotide off. Participants in the prospective study were enrolled through a virtual design, were aged about 18 to 100 years, and lived in roughly 25 United States geographic areas. Cohort assignment in the prospective study relied on participant-reported clinical history from a screening survey and a study questionnaire. Recovered participants in ImmuneRACE Cohort 3 were defined as having two consecutive negative NP/OP PCR tests, clearance from a healthcare professional, or resolution of symptoms. In the prospective study, mobile phlebotomists collected whole blood, serum and a nasopharyngeal or oropharyngeal swab from each participant. Prospective study participants could optionally give additional blood draws and questionnaires over an approximately two-month period. Before DNA extraction, prospective study blood samples were shipped either frozen or at room temperature.

The immunoSEQ Assay, a bias-controlled multiplex PCR, was used to amplify TCRbeta CDR3 regions from genomic DNA. Turning to the authors' computational methods: Nucleated cell counts per sample were estimated from amplification of reference gene primers within the assay. To quantify the absolute abundance of each unique TCRbeta CDR3 rearrangement, sequence reads were collapsed and filtered. For each sample, productive Simpson clonality was calculated as the square root of Simpson's diversity index over productive rearrangements. TCRdb's version of the immuneACCESS table is confined to in-frame rearrangements and falls short of the full clone set. An unresolved V gene accounts for under half of the shortfall where checked; the remainder is of unknown origin. D and trimming were read from the DNA, whereas the V and J calls and clone size are those reported in that table. A total of a few hundred thousand clones appear in this sample, around nine tenths of them only once. The top ten constitute 6% to 7% of the sample.

This sample was included in a study of blood T cell repertoires in COVID-19 (dated by TCRdb to the early 2020s). As for the study more broadly: Samples from collaborators originated in the United States, Italy and Spain and spanned both the acute and convalescent phases of COVID-19. The material from the prospective study consisted of cDNA or gDNA derived from T cells, B-cell-depleted T cells, or PBMCs. Subjects who had been exposed to COVID-19, were actively infected with it, or had recovered from it provided the deeply sampled blood TCRbeta repertoires that made up the dataset. The repertoires were released in a freely available public database intended as a resource for research on the immune response to SARS-CoV-2. The samples were drawn from two sources: the first 160 participants of the ongoing ImmuneRACE study, and 1,200 or so subjects contributed by 6 global collaborators. Sample metadata almost always included a de-identified subject ID, COVID-19 status, age in years and sex. Where HLA class I and class II types were available, the types were taken from metadata supplied by the sample provider, not from assay-based typing.

The paper as a whole reports these results and caveats: How much clinical and demographic metadata was included differed by source and by participant, and the metadata was provided uncurated.

Reading from cysteine to phenylalanine, the CDR3 counts 14 amino acids. The DNA shown is the 42-base CDR3, in frame from base 1. V loses 3 bases at its end and J loses 5 bases; junction bases beyond the gene matches: 5. The germline V gene yields KGHSH for CDR1 and LQKENI for CDR2. Source material: PBMCs or T cells enriched from blood (not recorded which). Recombination connected TRBV18 to TRBJ2-7; 9 nucleotides in the junction match TRBD1. This receptor was identified in a woman aged 40 to 50 who had recovered from COVID-19. Here the CDR3 is given as CASSPDRGTNEQYF. Here is the DNA: TGTGCCAGCTCACCGGACAGGGGTACGAACGAGCAGTACTTC. Full variable domain (CDR3 extended with the reference TRBV18 and TRBJ2-7 proteins): NAGVMQNPRHLVRRRGQEARLRCSPMKGHSHVYWYRQLPEEGLKFMVYLQKENIIDESGMPKERFSAEFPKEGPSILRIQQVVRGDSAAYFCASSPDRGTNEQYFGPGTRLTVT.